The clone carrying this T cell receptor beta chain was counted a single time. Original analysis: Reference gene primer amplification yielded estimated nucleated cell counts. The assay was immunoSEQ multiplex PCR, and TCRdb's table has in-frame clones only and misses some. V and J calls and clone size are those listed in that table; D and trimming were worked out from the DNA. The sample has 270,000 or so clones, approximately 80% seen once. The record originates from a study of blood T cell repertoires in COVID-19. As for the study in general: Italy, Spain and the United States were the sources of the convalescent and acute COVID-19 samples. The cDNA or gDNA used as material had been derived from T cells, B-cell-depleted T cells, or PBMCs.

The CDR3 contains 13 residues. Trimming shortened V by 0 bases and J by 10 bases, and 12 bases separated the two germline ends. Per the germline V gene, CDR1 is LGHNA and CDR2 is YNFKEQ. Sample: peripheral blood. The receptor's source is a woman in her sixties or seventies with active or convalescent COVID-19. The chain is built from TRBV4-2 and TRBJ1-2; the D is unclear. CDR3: CASSQERKTSYTF. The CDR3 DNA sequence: TGTGCCAGCAGCCAAGAGAGAAAGACTTCCTACACCTTC.